This T cell receptor beta chain was captured in a study of T cells in Graves' hyperthyroidism and ophthalmopathy. Study-level results: In the analysis, a 13 V-J model separated ophthalmopathy from stable hyperthyroidism.

For the diagnoses, clinical symptoms, serum thyroxine and TRAb, thyroid ultrasound and orbital computed tomography were used. This clonotype appeared many times. Antigen unknown. RNA transcripts were the template for amplifying TCR beta CDR3 regions. Researchers ran a first-round RT-PCR on the TCR CDR3 using the HTBI primer set. TCRdb reanalysed the multiplex PCR reads using MiXCR and keeps one entry per CDR3 protein. The sample holds around 290,000 distinct CDR3 sequences, 15% to 20% seen once. CDR3 length: 16 residues. V lost 0 bases and J lost 6; bases outside the gene matches: 9. CDR1 and CDR2 (germline): SGHRS, YFSETQ.

The sample was blood. The J gene is TRBJ2-7, the V gene TRBV5-1, with 10 bases aligning to TRBD1. The source is a woman aged 55-70 years with Graves' ophthalmopathy. The CDR3: CASSLDPGTGVTEQYF. The CDR3 region has the DNA TGCGCCAGCAGCTTGGATCCCGGGACAGGGGTTACCGAGCAGTACTTC.